Following are 4 T cell receptor beta chains from one sample sequenced in a study of CD8 T cells in Susac syndrome. The authors reverse transcribed roughly 0.5 to 1 ug RNA with random hexamers. MiXCR, run by TCRdb on the immunoSEQ multiplex PCR reads, gives a single entry per CDR3 protein. The sample lists around 140,000 distinct CDR3 sequences; around 94% were seen once. The sequenced sample consisted of CD4+ T cells from PBMCs. These receptors were obtained from a human donor in good health.

The chain carries TRBV27 and TRBJ2-7; 12 nucleotides agree with TRBD2. CDR1 is MNHEY, CDR2 SMNVEV, per germline (reference sequence). The CDR3 is 17 amino acids. The junction had 4 bases not matched to a gene; V was cut back by 0 bases and J by 1 base. The DNA of the CDR3 is TGTGCCAGCAGTTTATCAGAACTAGCGGGGGGTTCCTACGAGCAGTACTTC. It specifies CASSLSELAGGSYEQYF.

J is TRBJ2-6 and V is TRBV10-3, with a weak D call TRBD1 (8 bases). V lost 7 bases to trimming and J lost 4 bases, with 20 bases between them. CDR1 and CDR2 (germline): ENHRY, SYGVKD. CDR3 length: 17 amino acids. The CDR3: CAIKASGQGYGANVLTF. CDR3 bases: TGTGCCATCAAAGCTAGCGGACAGGGTTACGGGGCCAACGTCCTGACTTTC.

V and J are TRBV7-2 and TRBJ2-5; 11 bases agree with TRBD2. The junction had 5 bases not matched to a gene; V was cut back by 4 bases and J by 1 base. Germline V CDR1 and CDR2: SGHTA, FQGNSA. CDR3 length: 16 amino acids. The CDR3 is CASSSSSGRAQETQYF. In nucleotides, the CDR3 is TGTGCCAGCAGCTCTAGTAGCGGGAGGGCCCAAGAGACCCAGTACTTC.

The CDR3 DNA reads TGCAGCGTTGATAGTCAAGGGAACTATGGCTACACCTTC. Translation: CSVDSQGNYGYTF. The rearrangement joins TRBV29-1 to TRBJ1-2; D uncertain. Looked up from germline, CDR1 is SQVTM and CDR2 is ANQGSEA. The CDR3 runs to 13 residues. Trimming took 3 bases from V and 2 from J, leaving 10 bases between them.